This note documents a single T cell receptor (beta chain) sequence. Read data end 3 residues before the CDR3 end; the end is taken from the germline J gene. The sample originates from a study of T cells in women clearing cervical HPV infection. Study overall: For cases, blood was sampled a median roughly 150 days after lesion detection, interquartile range roughly 80 to 200 days.

Assay used: immunoSEQ multiplex PCR; TCRdb lists only in-frame clones, some missing. The sample totals around 44,000 clones. V gave up 8 bases and J gave up 7 bases, with 17 bases separating them. The germline V gene encodes CDR1 KGHSH and CDR2 LQKENI. CDR3 length: 14 residues. Sequenced material: blood buffy coat. This clonotype originated in a woman aged 18 to 69 with a cervical HPV16 infection that either progressed to CIN3+ or cleared (not recorded which). The genes are TRBV18 and TRBJ1-4; D is perhaps TRBD1 (6 bases). The covered CDR3 bases are TGTGCCAGCGGTAAGAACGCACAGGGTGAAAAA. This sequence encodes CASGKNAQGEK. The CDR3, in full, reads CASGKNAQGEKLFF.